A selection of T cell receptor beta chains follows, all from one sample in a study of control samples from healthy donors and cancer patients. This table comes from immunoSEQ multiplex PCR, and its TCRdb copy is limited to in-frame clones, with some not included. The sample has some 80,000 clones; 85% to 95% are singletons. The sequenced sample consisted of blood. Source of these receptors: a woman aged 60-70 years in good health. The CDR3 runs from the conserved cysteine through the conserved F or W. D genes are given only for firm matches.

>TRBV5-1|TRBJ2-7|-
CASSPVSDDEQYF
TGCGCCAGCAGCCCCGTTTCAGACGACGAGCAGTACTTC
>TRBV7-3|TRBJ2-1|TRBD2
CASSVGGSSYNEQFF
TGTGCCAGCAGCGTAGGCGGGAGCTCCTACAATGAGCAGTTCTTC
>TRBV6-2/TRBV6-3|TRBJ2-6|-
CASSYRSTGGHSGANVLTF
TGTGCCAGCAGTTACCGCTCGACAGGAGGACACTCTGGGGCCAACGTCCTGACTTTC
>TRBV5-1|TRBJ2-7|-
CASSLGQDSYEQYF
TGCGCCAGCAGCTTGGGGCAGGACAGCTACGAGCAGTACTTC
>TRBV5-4|TRBJ1-2|TRBD1
CASSIQGEWGYTF
TGTGCCAGCAGCATACAGGGGGAATGGGGCTACACCTTC
>TRBV5-1|TRBJ2-5|TRBD2
CASSLAAGLEETQYF
TGCGCCAGCAGCTTGGCTGCGGGACTAGAAGAGACCCAGTACTTC
>TRBV7-9|TRBJ2-5|-
CASVPVSQETQYF
TGTGCCAGCGTGCCAGTGTCCCAAGAGACCCAGTACTTC
>TRBV7-2|TRBJ2-7|-
CASSRGAVNTYEQYF
TGTGCCAGCAGCCGTGGAGCGGTAAACACCTACGAGCAGTACTTC
>TRBV5-4|TRBJ2-2|TRBD1
CASSIQGSGELFF
TGTGCCAGCAGCATACAGGGGTCCGGGGAGCTGTTTTTT
>TRBV9|TRBJ1-2|TRBD1
CASSVAPSTGGNYGYTF
TGTGCCAGCAGCGTAGCCCCCTCGACAGGGGGCAACTATGGCTACACCTTC
>TRBV5-1|TRBJ1-1|-
CASREQPSDTEAFF
TGCGCCAGCAGAGAACAGCCATCGGACACTGAAGCTTTCTTT
>TRBV7-8|TRBJ2-5|-
CASSRDLAETQYF
TGTGCCAGCAGCCGGGACCTAGCAGAGACCCAGTACTTC
>TRBV6-5|TRBJ2-7|TRBD1
CASRPGQGYEQYF
TGTGCCAGCAGGCCGGGACAGGGGTACGAGCAGTACTTC
>TRBV27|TRBJ1-5|-
CASSSRSGQGNQPQHF
TGTGCCAGCAGTTCCCGGTCCGGGCAAGGCAATCAGCCCCAGCATTTT
>TRBV21-1|TRBJ1-4|-
CASSDWGEGATNEKLFF
-
>TRBV5-5|TRBJ1-2|TRBD1
CASSSSRQGIDGYTF
TGTGCCAGCAGCTCGAGTCGACAGGGTATAGATGGCTACACCTTC
>TRBV5-1|TRBJ2-3|TRBD2
CASSLVSGSLTDTQYF
TGCGCCAGCAGCTTGGTGAGCGGGAGTCTTACAGATACGCAGTATTTT
>TRBV5-6|TRBJ2-2|-
CASSPTGIGELFF
TGTGCCAGCAGCCCAACAGGGATCGGGGAGCTGTTTTTT
>TRBV27|TRBJ1-6|TRBD1
CASSRGQTHYNSPLHF
TGTGCCAGCAGCCGGGGACAGACCCACTATAATTCACCCCTCCACTTT